This T cell receptor beta chain was captured in a study of blood T cell repertoires in COVID-19. Study-level background: Samples came from the United States, Italy and Spain, spanning acute and convalescent COVID-19. Sample material is recorded as cDNA or gDNA derived from T cells, B-cell-depleted T cells, or PBMCs.

The CDR3 runs to 17 residues. CDR1 and CDR2 (germline): SNHLY, FYNNEI. The germline V and J ends were trimmed by 1 base and 0 bases, with 15 bases remaining between them. Authors' processing steps: Reference gene primer amplification gave estimated nucleated cell counts. Using immunoSEQ multiplex PCR, the repertoire was profiled, and TCRdb retains in-frame clones only, with some absent. V and J calls and clone size are given by that table; D and trimming were obtained from the DNA. The sample shows over 100,000 clones, roughly 80% of them seen only once. The receptor's source is a human donor in a cohort sampled during active or convalescent COVID-19. Source material: peripheral blood. The chain carries TRBV2 and TRBJ1-2, with D tentatively TRBD1 (5 bases). CDR3 amino acids: CASSEGLWTRTNYGYTF. For the CDR3, the DNA is TGTGCCAGCAGTGAAGGCCTATGGACACGGACTAACTATGGCTACACCTTC.